These T cell receptor beta chains were read from a single sample in a study of blood T cell repertoires in COVID-19. The data were produced by immunoSEQ multiplex PCR, yet TCRdb's version contains in-frame clones alone and is incomplete. The sample has about 150,000 clones, around 85% seen once. Sequencing was carried out using peripheral blood. The receptors stem from a woman in her fifties or sixties with acute or convalescent COVID-19. Both conserved end residues are part of each CDR3. D genes are given only for firm matches. The listing skips clone size in some rows; elsewhere it reads once, few, many or a size class.

TRBD2	TRBV28	.	TRBJ2-7	CASSPRGGATYEQYF	TGTGCCAGCAGCCCCCGCGGGGGGGCTACCTACGAGCAGTACTTC
.	TRBV30	.	TRBJ1-6	CAWMAGAPSSPLHF	TGTGCCTGGATGGCAGGGGCCCCTAGTTCACCCCTCCACTTT
TRBD1	TRBV5-1	once	TRBJ1-5	CASRTGGEINQPQHF	TGCGCCAGCCGGACAGGGGGAGAGATTAATCAGCCCCAGCATTTT
.	TRBV5-8	.	TRBJ2-1	CASSSDYRASSYNEQFF	TGTGCCAGCAGCTCGGACTACAGAGCCTCCTCCTACAATGAGCAGTTCTTC
TRBD2	TRBV5-1	.	TRBJ2-2	CASSSPSGGALNTGELFF	TGCGCCAGCAGCTCCCCTAGCGGGGGGGCTTTGAACACCGGGGAGCTGTTTTTT
.	TRBV18	.	TRBJ1-2	CASSPAGLGGYTF	TGTGCCAGCTCACCGGCCGGGTTGGGTGGCTACACCTTC
.	TRBV5-5	.	TRBJ1-5	CASSLYQGRNQPQHF	TGTGCCAGCAGCTTGTACCAGGGGCGAAATCAGCCCCAGCATTTT
TRBD1	TRBV10-1	once	TRBJ1-2	CASSPGTGSGGYTF	TGCGCCAGCAGTCCCGGGACAGGCTCGGGGGGCTACACCTTC
TRBD2	TRBV2	.	TRBJ2-1	CASSDILRGNNEQFF	TGTGCCAGCAGTGATATTTTGCGGGGGAACAATGAGCAGTTCTTC
.	TRBV28	.	TRBJ1-2	CASSYPLRAGTNYGYTF	TGTGCCAGCAGTTATCCCCTACGGGCAGGGACAAACTATGGCTACACCTTC
TRBD1	TRBV25-1	.	TRBJ1-3	CASQQGWGNTIYF	TGTGCCAGCCAACAGGGGTGGGGAAACACCATATATTTT
.	TRBV6-5	few	TRBJ1-1	CASSPNPGIGTEAFF	TGTGCCAGCAGTCCGAACCCAGGGATAGGGACTGAAGCTTTCTTT
.	TRBV21-1	.	TRBJ2-5	CASSKESGQGWGKTQYF	TGTGCCAGCAGCAAAGAGTCGGGACAGGGTTGGGGAAAGACCCAGTACTTC
.	TRBV6-5	.	TRBJ1-4	CASSYDSNEKLFF	TGTGCCAGCAGTTACGACAGTAATGAAAAACTGTTTTTT
.	TRBV30	.	TRBJ1-1	CAWSAKQGSTEAFF	TGTGCCTGGAGTGCCAAACAGGGCAGCACTGAAGCTTTCTTT